The next 17 T cell receptor beta chains were all read from a single sample in a study of T-cell memory formation after mild COVID-19. TCRdb processed the 5' RACE reads anew with MiXCR; each CDR3 protein has one entry. The data show 92,000 or so distinct CDR3 sequences, 13% seen once. Specimen: PBMCs or a T cell subset sorted from them (not recorded which). These TCRs come from an adult woman who had mild COVID-19 (a few samples of this study predate the infection). Cell type and time point are not known.

The chain carries TRBV11-2 and TRBJ2-3; D not resolved. Germline CDR1 and CDR2: SGHAT and FQNNGV. CDR3 length equals 13 residues. With 0 bases removed from V and 7 bases from J, the gap between germline ends came to 8 bases. CDR3 loop: CASSLDRRNTQYF. The CDR3, as DNA: TGTGCCAGCAGCTTAGATCGGCGAAATACGCAGTATTTT. The variable domain in full, with the rest retrieved from reference TRBV11-2 and TRBJ2-3, is EAGVAQSPRYKIIEKRQSVAFWCNPISGHATLYWYQQILGQGPKLLIQFQNNGVVDDSQLPKDRFSAERLKGVDSTLKIQPAKLEDSAVYLCASSLDRRNTQYFGPGTRLTVL.

In this sample, this clonotype turned up a few times. The chain joins TRBV4-1 to TRBJ1-1, with TRBD1 as a possible D gene (6 bases). There are 17 residues in the CDR3. The V and J ends lost 1 base and 1 base respectively, with 16 bases between them. The germline V gene encodes CDR1 MGHRA and CDR2 YSYEKL. CDR3 sequence: CASSQVGTWGGNTEAFF. The CDR3 nucleotides are TGCGCCAGCAGCCAAGTTGGGACATGGGGCGGGAACACTGAAGCTTTCTTT.

This clonotype was seen a handful of times. The J gene is TRBJ2-1, the V gene TRBV12-3 or TRBV12-4; 9 bases agree with TRBD1. The CDR3 is 15 amino acids. V lost 6 bases to trimming and J lost 4 bases; unmatched junction nucleotides: 7. In nucleotides, the CDR3 is TGTGCCAGCAGCCGACCGGGACAGGGTTACAATGAGCAGTTCTTC. It encodes CASSRPGQGYNEQFF.

This clonotype was detected many times. V gene TRBV5-1 combines with J gene TRBJ2-2; no clear D gene. Trimming removed 2 bases at V and 3 bases at J, with 2 bases between. The germline V gene encodes CDR1 SGHRS and CDR2 YFSETQ. The CDR3 is 12 residues long. The CDR3 DNA reads TGCGCCAGCAGCTTAGACACCGGGGAGCTGTTTTTT. Amino acid sequence: CASSLDTGELFF.

The V call is TRBV7-9, the J call TRBJ1-1; D unclear. Germline V lookup: CDR1 SEHNR, CDR2 FQNEAQ (reference sequence). Trimming took off 0 bases at V and 6 bases at J, with 8 bases between the two ends. This CDR3 has 13 residues. CDR3 loop: CASSLAALAEAFF. CDR3 nucleotide sequence: TGTGCCAGCAGCTTAGCGGCTTTGGCTGAAGCTTTCTTT.

This rearrangement joins TRBV20-1 to TRBJ2-7; D assignment may be TRBD1 or TRBD2 (5 bases each). Germline loops: CDR1 DFQATT, CDR2 SNEGSKA (reference sequence). V gave up 4 bases and J gave up 6 bases, with 13 bases separating them. The CDR3 covers 12 residues. The CDR3 reads CSAMGPSTEQYF. The CDR3 nucleotides are TGCAGTGCTATGGGACCTTCTACCGAGCAGTACTTC.

Many counts were recorded for this clonotype. The junction differs from germline at one of its ends, possibly a read error. CDR3 nucleotide sequence: TGTGCCAGCAGCAAAGTGGGACAGGACTCCAACGAGCAGTACTTC. Translation gives CASSKVGQDSNEQYF. The genes are TRBV7-9 and TRBJ2-7; the match to TRBD1 covers 8 bases. The CDR3 totals 15 residues. Germline CDR1 SEHNR, CDR2 FQNEAQ (reference sequence).

DNA of the CDR3: TGTGCCAGCAGCCATCTCCCGGCAGGGCCGGATAACTATGGCTACACCTTC. Residues: CASSHLPAGPDNYGYTF. The chain couples TRBV14 to TRBJ1-2, with a weak D call TRBD1 (5 bases). Germline CDR1 reads SGHDN; CDR2 reads FVKESK. Between the trimmed V and J ends, which lost 3 bases and 1 base, there was a span of 18 bases. CDR3 length equals 17 residues.

This clonotype has a count of ten or more. The chain recombines TRBV4-1 with TRBJ2-7, with unresolved D. The V end was cut by 5 bases, the J end by 2 bases, with 16 bases between. Germline-derived CDR1 and CDR2 are MGHRA and YSYEKL. CDR3 length: 15 residues. CDR3 sequence (DNA): TGCGCCAGCAGCTCCGAAATATCCGGCGCCTACGAGCAGTACTTC. Translated, it gives CASSSEISGAYEQYF.

This rearrangement joins TRBV12-3 or TRBV12-4 to TRBJ2-3; D may be TRBD2 (7 bases). This CDR3 comprises 17 residues. Trimming removed 1 base from V and 3 bases from J, with 17 bases in between. DNA of the CDR3: TGTGCCAGCAGTTTAGGGGTTCGGGGGGCCGGAACAGATACGCAGTATTTT. Translation: CASSLGVRGAGTDTQYF.

This clonotype was seen ten or more times. The V and J genes are TRBV12-3 or TRBV12-4 and TRBJ2-7; 10 bases are shared with TRBD1. V shed 8 bases and J 3 bases; nucleotides not matched to a gene: 4. This CDR3 has 13 residues. DNA for the CDR3: TGTGCCAGCCGGACAGGGGGAATCTACGAGCAGTACTTC. Translating it yields CASRTGGIYEQYF.

The gene calls are TRBV7-9 and TRBJ2-5; D unclear. This CDR3 is 14 amino acids long. Between the trimmed V and J ends, which lost 8 bases and 0 bases, there was a span of 13 bases. Germline assignment: CDR1 SEHNR and CDR2 FQNEAQ (reference sequence). The CDR3 nucleotides read TGTGCCAGCGCGATTGGGCCGTACCAAGAGACCCAGTACTTC. It codes for CASAIGPYQETQYF.

The rearrangement joins TRBV27 to TRBJ2-6, with a weak D call TRBD2 (6 bases). Germline V gives CDR1 MNHEY, CDR2 SMNVEV (reference sequence). Trimming stripped 11 bases from V and 2 bases from J, with 22 bases between. The CDR3 consists of 17 residues. The CDR3 DNA follows: TGTGCCCCCTACACGCGGGGAGGCCATACTGGGGCCAACGTCCTGACTTTC. This codes for CAPYTRGGHTGANVLTF.

The V call is TRBV11-2, the J call TRBJ2-1, with 10 bases fitting TRBD2. V lost 5 bases, J lost 4 bases, and 8 bases stayed unmatched. This CDR3 has 16 amino acids. CDR1 is SGHAT, CDR2 FQNNGV, per germline. The CDR3 reads CASSLTGTSVYNEQFF. The DNA of the CDR3 is TGTGCCAGCAGCCTGACTGGGACTAGCGTTTACAATGAGCAGTTCTTC. Drawing the rest from reference TRBV11-2 and TRBJ2-1, the complete variable domain is EAGVAQSPRYKIIEKRQSVAFWCNPISGHATLYWYQQILGQGPKLLIQFQNNGVVDDSQLPKDRFSAERLKGVDSTLKIQPAKLEDSAVYLCASSLTGTSVYNEQFFGPGTRLTVL.

This clonotype was recorded a few times. V usage is TRBV7-9 and J usage is TRBJ2-5; 10 bases fit TRBD2. In germline, CDR1 is SEHNR, CDR2 FQNEAQ (reference sequence). There are 15 residues in the CDR3. V lost 2 bases, J lost 3 bases, and 3 bases stayed unmatched. The DNA for the CDR3 is TGTGCCAGCAGCTTAACTGGACTAGCGGAAGAGACCCAGTACTTC. Protein sequence: CASSLTGLAEETQYF.

This clonotype showed up just once. The genes are TRBV12-3 or TRBV12-4 and TRBJ1-5; perhaps TRBD1 as D (6 bases). V lost 4 bases and J 0 bases, leaving 7 bases between the germline ends. The CDR3 runs 14 residues. The CDR3 here is CASSSGDSNQPQHF. As DNA, the CDR3 is TGTGCCAGCAGTTCAGGGGATAGCAATCAGCCCCAGCATTTT.

There are many counts of this clonotype. This chain joins TRBV7-3 and TRBJ2-3, with 13 bases lining up with TRBD2. V lost 3 bases, J lost 5 bases, and 8 bases stayed unmatched. Germline CDR1 is SGHTA and CDR2 is FQGTGA. This CDR3 spans 17 amino acids. CDR3 nucleotides: TGTGCCAGCAGCTTCGGACTAGCGGGAGCTCTGGGAGATACGCAGTATTTT. The encoded protein is CASSFGLAGALGDTQYF. Full variable domain (outside the CDR3, taken from reference TRBV7-3 and TRBJ2-3): GAGVSQTPSNKVTEKGKYVELRCDPISGHTALYWYRQSLGQGPEFLIYFQGTGAADDSGLPNDRFFAVRPEGSVSTLKIQRTERGDSAVYLCASSFGLAGALGDTQYFGPGTRLTVL.